This paragraph reports one T cell receptor beta chain. The target antigen is unknown. This sample was taken from a study of cytomegalovirus exposure and HLA in healthy donors. Notes on the study in general: At a 0.05 false discovery rate, a later analysis found 18,000 or so TCR beta sequences to be associated with HLA alleles. The Asian-associated ancestry cluster reportedly had fewer N-insertions than the roughly 670-donor mean in a later analysis. For most TCR sequences rarity was the rule, although some public TCRs occurred in many donors. Reports described diagnosis of cytomegalovirus status by the classifier as highly specific and sensitive.

CDR1 and CDR2 from the germline V gene are MNHEY and SMNVEV (reference sequence). The CDR3 is 15 residues long. Trimming removed 5 bases from V and 2 bases from J; junction bases left unmatched: 4. Vbeta (60) and Jbeta (13) primers were used in the PCR. Assay: immunoSEQ multiplex PCR; the TCRdb copy retains only in-frame clones and omits some. The data contain around 180,000 clones, roughly 80% of them seen just once; the ten biggest clones take up approximately 5.4%. The sequence was collected from a woman aged 30 to 39 in good health and CMV-seropositive. The material sequenced was PBMCs. V usage is TRBV27 and J usage is TRBJ2-1; 9 bases agree with TRBD2. In DNA, the CDR3 is TGTGCCAGCAGTCCCGGGACTAGCCCCTACAATGAGCAGTTCTTC. It encodes CASSPGTSPYNEQFF.